These 5 T cell receptor beta chains originate from one sample sequenced in a study of OX40 agonist ivuxolimab in advanced cancers. Library creation used the immunoSEQ multiplex PCR assay. TCRdb took this table from immuneACCESS and kept in-frame rearrangements with V and J called. Such tables lack part of the clones; where checked against another copy, unresolved V genes explain under half of the gap, and the rest is unexplained. This sample is represented by tens of thousands of clones; 75% to 90% of them were singletons. Nearly 0.55% of the sample is taken by the ten largest. The sequences come from CD4+ or CD8+ T cells sorted from blood, collected in a trial of the OX40 agonist ivuxolimab. These receptors were collected from an adult with an advanced solid tumor such as melanoma, head and neck, liver or kidney cancer.

The chain couples TRBV5-4 to TRBJ1-2, with D hard to call. The ends were cut back, 1 base at V and 7 bases at J, with 8 bases in the middle. The CDR3 contains 12 residues. Looked up from germline, CDR1 is SGHNT and CDR2 is YYREEE (reference sequence). The CDR3 protein is CASSLSRSGYTF. The DNA for the CDR3 is TGTGCCAGCAGCTTGAGTCGGTCTGGCTACACCTTC.

The V and J genes are TRBV7-9 and TRBJ2-1; the D gene is possibly TRBD2 (5 bases). The CDR3 consists of 15 residues. Germline CDR1 and CDR2: SEHNR and FQNEAQ (reference sequence). Trimming shortened V by 4 bases and J by 2 bases, and 12 bases separated the two germline ends. CDR3 amino acids: CASSSATGTYNEQFF. As DNA, the CDR3 is TGTGCCAGCAGCTCAGCTACCGGGACCTACAATGAGCAGTTCTTC.

The chain joins TRBV18 to TRBJ1-2, with a tentative D call TRBD1 (6 bases). Germline-derived CDR1 and CDR2 are KGHSH and LQKENI. This CDR3 contains 17 residues. V was shortened by 6 bases and J by 4 bases, with 24 bases between the two germline ends. CDR3 amino acids: CASSPVGRQGPGYGYTF. DNA for the CDR3: TGTGCCAGCTCCCCGGTGGGACGTCAGGGGCCGGGCTATGGCTACACCTTC.

This clone was seen once. The rearrangement links TRBV30 to TRBJ2-5; TRBD2 matches at 11 bases. Germline values: CDR1 GTSNPN, CDR2 SVGIG (reference sequence). The CDR3 is 14 residues long. Trimming took 3 bases from V and 1 from J; bases not matched to a gene: 1. CDR3 in amino acids: CAWRGLAVQETQYF. The CDR3 DNA sequence: TGTGCCTGGAGGGGACTAGCGGTCCAAGAGACCCAGTACTTC. The full variable domain, in which reference TRBV30 and TRBJ2-5 provide the parts outside the CDR3, is SQTIHQWPATLVQPVGSPLSLECTVEGTSNPNLYWYRQAAGRGLQLLFYSVGIGQISSEVPQNLSASRPQDRQFILSSKKLLLSDSGFYLCAWRGLAVQETQYFGPGTRLLVL.

This chain joins TRBV19 and TRBJ2-5; D remains ambiguous. The CDR3 covers 14 residues. The V gene lost 6 bases and the J gene lost 3 bases, with 14 bases spanning the gap. CDR1 LNHDA and CDR2 SQIVND come from the germline V gene (reference sequence). CDR3 in amino acids: CASSPQLIEETQYF. In nucleotides, the CDR3 is TGTGCCAGTAGCCCTCAGCTAATCGAAGAGACCCAGTACTTC.